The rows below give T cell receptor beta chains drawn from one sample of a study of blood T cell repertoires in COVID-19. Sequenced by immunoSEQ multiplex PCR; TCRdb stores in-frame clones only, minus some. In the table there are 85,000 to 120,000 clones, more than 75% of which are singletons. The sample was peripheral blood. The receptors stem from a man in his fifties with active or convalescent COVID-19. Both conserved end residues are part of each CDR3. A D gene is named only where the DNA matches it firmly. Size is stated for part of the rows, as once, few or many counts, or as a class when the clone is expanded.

CASSWGDSPLHF	TGTGCCAGCAGCTGGGGGGATTCACCCCTCCACTTT	NA	TRBV5-4	TRBJ1-6	NA
CATSRAGKSYNEQFF	TGTGCCACCAGCAGGGCAGGGAAATCCTACAATGAGCAGTTCTTC	NA	TRBV15	TRBJ2-1	NA
CASSLAGTGNTGELFF	TGTGCCAGCAGCCTAGCCGGGACAGGGAACACCGGGGAGCTGTTTTTT	TRBD1	TRBV11-2	TRBJ2-2	NA
CASRGTGDSGANVLTF	TGTGCCAGCAGGGGGACAGGAGACTCTGGGGCCAACGTCCTGACTTTC	TRBD1	TRBV28	TRBJ2-6	NA
CASSSTDREGTGELFF	TGTGCCAGCAGTTCCACGGACAGGGAGGGCACCGGGGAGCTGTTTTTT	NA	TRBV28	TRBJ2-2	NA
CASSLPRGPDTQYF	TGTGCCAGCAGCTTGCCCAGGGGGCCAGATACGCAGTATTTT	TRBD1	TRBV5-8	TRBJ2-3	NA
CASSETGQETQYF	TGTGCCAGCAGTGAGACAGGCCAGGAGACCCAGTACTTC	NA	TRBV6-1	TRBJ2-5	NA
CASSQGGAGARTQYF	TGTGCCAGCAGCCAAGGGGGGGCGGGCGCTCGGACCCAGTACTTC	NA	TRBV7-2	TRBJ2-5	NA
CATSDASGRQQSYGYTF	TGTGCCACCAGTGATGCCTCCGGGAGACAGCAAAGCTATGGCTACACCTTC	NA	TRBV24-1	TRBJ1-2	once
CASSVRGFQETQYF	TGTGCCAGCAGCGTGAGGGGGTTTCAAGAGACCCAGTACTTC	NA	TRBV6-5	TRBJ2-5	NA
CASSSPARSNQPQHF	TGTGCCAGCAGTTCTCCTGCGCGAAGCAATCAGCCCCAGCATTTT	NA	TRBV28	TRBJ1-5	NA
CASSYRGLFTEAFF	TGTGCCAGCAGTTACCGCGGACTGTTCACTGAAGCTTTCTTT	NA	TRBV6-5	TRBJ1-1	NA
CASSLEGAVEKLFF	TGTGCCAGCAGCTTGGAGGGGGCGGTTGAAAAACTGTTTTTT	TRBD1	TRBV5-4	TRBJ1-4	NA
CASSYFGQGRNEQFF	TGTGCCAGCAGTTACTTCGGACAGGGAAGAAATGAGCAGTTCTTC	TRBD1	TRBV6-2/TRBV6-3	TRBJ2-1	NA
CASRIGGAEAFF	TGTGCCAGCAGGATAGGGGGGGCAGAAGCTTTCTTT	NA	TRBV28	TRBJ1-1	NA
CASSPLRTINEQFF	TGTGCCAGCTCACCCCTACGGACAATAAATGAGCAGTTCTTC	NA	TRBV18	TRBJ2-1	NA
CASSPGTGGMSGYTF	TGTGCCAGCTCACCTGGGACAGGGGGGATGAGTGGCTACACCTTC	TRBD1	TRBV18	TRBJ1-2	NA
CASSLAGNEAFF	TGCGCCAGCAGCTTGGCGGGAAATGAAGCTTTCTTT	NA	TRBV5-1	TRBJ1-1	NA